The 6 T cell receptor beta chains below come from one sample, sequenced in a study of CD8+ T cells in alopecia areata. In each case, RNA was isolated and then reverse transcribed into cDNA as the sequencing template. Only in-frame clones appear in the TCRdb table, and some are missing; sequencing was by immunoSEQ multiplex PCR. Counted here are about 64,000 clones, 44% occurring once; the ten biggest clones make up roughly 47%. The material sequenced was NKG2D-low CD8+ T cells sorted from blood. The receptors here all came from a human donor with alopecia areata.

V and J are TRBV4-2 and TRBJ2-7, with 8 bases fitting TRBD1. V was pared by 6 bases and J by 4 bases, with 8 bases of the junction left unmatched. The length of the CDR3 is 14 residues. Germline V gene sequence: CDR1 LGHNA, CDR2 YNFKEQ. This chain's CDR3 is CASSPGTGGYEQYF. The CDR3, as DNA: TGTGCCAGCAGTCCCGGGACAGGAGGGTACGAGCAGTACTTC.

The rearrangement links TRBV4-3 to TRBJ2-3; D possibly corresponds to TRBD2 (7 bases). This CDR3 has 16 amino acids. V dropped 5 bases and J dropped 5 bases, with 20 bases sitting between them. Germline CDR1 LGHNA, CDR2 YSLEER. CDR3 DNA: TGCGCCAGCAGCGGCGAGAGGGGGGGCCAGGGAGATACGCAGTATTTT. Amino acids: CASSGERGGQGDTQYF.

This clone was observed a few times. This chain connects TRBV2 to TRBJ2-5; D not certain. Deletions cut 11 bases from V and 2 bases from J, with 3 bases between. Germline-derived CDR1 and CDR2 are SNHLY and FYNNEI. The CDR3 consists of 9 residues. Here the CDR3 reads CAVQETQYF. The CDR3 DNA is TGTGCCGTGCAAGAGACCCAGTACTTC.

The genes are TRBV6-5 and TRBJ1-1; no clear D. V lost 1 base and J lost 1, with 10 bases in between. This CDR3 has 15 amino acids. The germline CDR1 and CDR2 sequences are MNHEY and SVGAGI. The CDR3 sequence: CASSYWRAGNTEAFF. CDR3 in DNA: TGTGCCAGCAGTTACTGGAGGGCGGGGAACACTGAAGCTTTCTTT.

This chain uses TRBV6-1 with TRBJ2-3; the D gene is possibly TRBD2 (6 bases). Germline CDR1 MNHNS, CDR2 SASEGT. The length of the CDR3 is 16 residues. V was clipped by 2 bases and J by 4 bases, with 16 bases between them. The CDR3 sequence is CASSETSGSRADTQYF. The CDR3 bases are TGTGCCAGCAGTGAAACCAGCGGGTCACGGGCAGATACGCAGTATTTT.

This clone was observed a handful of times. The V call is TRBV29-1, the J call TRBJ1-2; D remains ambiguous. This CDR3 comprises 15 residues. V lost 5 bases to trimming and J lost 5 bases, with 21 bases between them. Germline V CDR1 and CDR2: SQVTM, ANQGSEA. In DNA, the CDR3 is TGCAGCGTTTTTAGGCCGGCAGCACAGTTTTATGGCTACACCTTC. This translates into CSVFRPAAQFYGYTF.